Listed below are T cell receptor beta chains from one sample, sequenced in a study of T cells after yellow fever vaccination. In TCRdb, the 5' RACE reads were re-called with MiXCR into one record per CDR3 protein. The data contain more than 300,000 distinct CDR3 sequences, over 8.5% of them seen just once; the ten biggest clones take up 3.3%. Sequenced here: CD4+ T cells sorted from PBMCs, sampled 45 days after the yellow fever booster vaccination. The receptors were sampled from a man between 18 and 29 years old who received the YFV17D yellow fever vaccine. CDR3s include the opening cysteine and the closing phenylalanine or tryptophan. The order of the fields is V gene, clone size, J gene, D gene, CDR3 protein, CDR3 DNA. A D gene is named only where the DNA matches it firmly. A row's size may be missing; if present it is once, few, many or a size class.

TRBV7-9	many	TRBJ2-7	-	CASRGFSYEQYF	TGTGCCAGCAGAGGGTTTTCCTACGAGCAGTACTTC
TRBV18	few	TRBJ2-3	-	CASSPPSDGTQYF	TGTGCCAGCTCACCACCGAGTGACGGTACGCAGTATTTT
TRBV5-1	-	TRBJ1-1	-	CASSLLNSLNTEAFF	TGCGCCAGCAGCTTGCTAAACAGCCTGAACACTGAAGCTTTCTTT
TRBV6-5	few	TRBJ2-7	TRBD2	CASRFSGGPSYEQYF	TGTGCCAGCAGATTTAGCGGGGGCCCCTCCTACGAGCAGTACTTC
TRBV5-1	many	TRBJ2-6	-	CASAAEGANVLTF	TGCGCCAGCGCCGCCGAGGGGGCCAACGTCCTGACTTTC
TRBV5-4	few	TRBJ2-3	-	CASSPGYGTDTQYF	TGTGCCAGCAGCCCCGGGTACGGCACAGATACGCAGTATTTT
TRBV4-1	few	TRBJ2-5	-	CASSQVRAGGETQYF	TGCGCCAGCAGCCAAGTTAGGGCCGGGGGCGAGACCCAGTACTTC
TRBV7-2	-	TRBJ1-6	-	CASSQSLGRSNSPLHF	TGTGCCAGCAGCCAATCATTAGGACGGTCTAATTCACCCCTCCACTTT
TRBV30	-	TRBJ2-7	-	CAWTPGGSRDYEQYF	TGTGCCTGGACCCCCGGGGGTTCACGGGACTACGAGCAGTACTTC
TRBV6-6	few	TRBJ1-4	-	CASSYPHGGLNEKLFF	TGTGCCAGCAGTTACCCCCACGGGGGACTTAATGAAAAACTGTTTTTT
TRBV10-1	-	TRBJ2-7	-	CASSLTQAYEQYF	TGCGCCAGCAGTTTGACGCAGGCCTACGAGCAGTACTTC
TRBV4-3	-	TRBJ1-6	-	CASSPSDRDNSPLHF	TGCGCCAGCAGCCCTTCGGACAGAGACAATTCACCCCTCCACTTT
TRBV10-3	-	TRBJ2-7	TRBD1	CAISGTGDYYEQYF	TGTGCCATCAGTGGGACAGGGGATTACTACGAGCAGTACTTC
TRBV6-2/TRBV6-3	many	TRBJ2-1	TRBD2	CASSYYASGGLRQFF	TGTGCCAGCAGTTACTATGCTAGCGGGGGTCTGAGGCAGTTCTTC
TRBV7-2	few	TRBJ1-4	-	CASSLTRRVNEKLFF	TGTGCCAGCAGCTTAACACGCAGGGTTAATGAAAAACTGTTTTTT
TRBV20-1	few	TRBJ1-5	-	CSARDPRVGRVGQPQHF	TGCAGTGCTAGAGATCCGCGTGTGGGGCGGGTTGGTCAGCCCCAGCATTTT
TRBV28	many	TRBJ2-3	TRBD2	CATLGLADTDTQYF	TGTGCCACCCTCGGACTAGCGGACACAGATACGCAGTATTTT
TRBV7-7	-	TRBJ1-1	TRBD1	CASSLHRGATEAFF	TGTGCCAGCAGCTTACACAGGGGGGCCACTGAAGCTTTCTTT
TRBV6-5	few	TRBJ1-2	TRBD1	CASSPGQGITYF	TGTGCCAGCAGTCCCGGACAGGGGATAACCTACTTC
TRBV7-9	many	TRBJ2-7	-	CASSLISHEQYF	TGTGCCAGCAGCTTAATCAGTCACGAGCAGTACTTC
TRBV18	few	TRBJ2-5	-	CASSPPTTRETQYF	TGTGCCAGCTCACCACCGACGACTCGAGAGACCCAGTACTTC
TRBV20-1	few	TRBJ2-4	-	CSARGTYLAKNIQYF	TGCAGTGCTAGAGGGACGTATCTAGCCAAAAACATTCAGTACTTC
TRBV6-5	few	TRBJ1-5	-	CASSYSNPTGNQPQHF	TGTGCCAGCAGTTACTCGAACCCTACGGGCAATCAGCCCCAGCATTTT
TRBV20-1	few	TRBJ2-3	-	CSAGEINWETSTDTQYF	TGCAGTGCTGGAGAAATAAACTGGGAAACTAGCACAGATACGCAGTATTTT
TRBV7-9	-	TRBJ2-3	-	CASSISWDTQYF	TGTGCCAGCAGCATCTCCTGGGATACGCAGTATTTT
TRBV20-1	few	TRBJ2-1	-	CSALKGFHNEQFF	TGCAGTGCCTTGAAGGGGTTCCACAATGAGCAGTTCTTC
TRBV7-3	few	TRBJ2-1	TRBD2	CASSSERGGYNEQFF	TGTGCCAGCAGCTCCGAGCGGGGGGGATACAATGAGCAGTTCTTC
TRBV11-2	-	TRBJ1-1	-	CASSETYREAFF	TGTGCCAGCAGCGAGACATACAGAGAAGCTTTCTTT
TRBV7-2	few	TRBJ2-7	TRBD1	CASSPAGTGVYEQYF	TGTGCCAGCAGCCCAGCCGGGACAGGGGTGTACGAGCAGTACTTC
TRBV9	-	TRBJ1-5	-	CASSVSGLGGDQPQHF	TGTGCCAGCAGCGTGTCCGGACTAGGGGGTGATCAGCCCCAGCATTTT
TRBV20-1	many	TRBJ2-7	-	CSARATGPRDEQYF	TGCAGTGCTAGAGCGACAGGCCCTCGCGACGAGCAGTACTTC
TRBV12-3/TRBV12-4	few	TRBJ2-5	-	CASLLGHSGQETQYF	TGTGCCAGCCTTCTTGGGCATTCTGGCCAAGAGACCCAGTACTTC
TRBV11-2	once	TRBJ2-3	-	CASSFENQATQYF	TGTGCCAGCAGCTTTGAAAATCAGGCGACGCAGTATTTT
TRBV20-1	few	TRBJ2-1	TRBD1	CSAPGTGINEQFF	TGCAGTGCTCCCGGGACAGGGATTAATGAGCAGTTCTTC
TRBV5-1	many	TRBJ2-1	TRBD2	CASSPFSGGAFEQFF	TGCGCCAGCAGCCCATTTAGCGGGGGGGCCTTTGAGCAGTTCTTC
TRBV18	few	TRBJ1-6	-	CASSPSGLNSPLHF	TGTGCCAGCTCGCCCTCTGGGCTGAATTCACCCCTCCACTTT
TRBV7-3	few	TRBJ2-3	-	CASSLNGHSTDTQYF	TGTGCCAGCAGCTTAAATGGGCACAGCACAGATACGCAGTATTTT
TRBV20-1	-	TRBJ1-3	-	CSARSGGGGNTTYF	TGCAGTGCTAGGTCGGGGGGCGGTGGAAACACCACATATTTT
TRBV27	-	TRBJ1-2	-	CASSLQGTDGYTF	TGTGCCAGCAGTTTACAGGGGACGGATGGCTACACCTTC
TRBV4-1	-	TRBJ2-3	TRBD2	CASSQGGTSGPSTDTQYF	TGCGCCAGCAGCCAAGGTGGGACTAGCGGACCTAGCACAGATACGCAGTATTTT
TRBV5-6	-	TRBJ1-6	TRBD1	CASSYRDRAANSPLHF	TGTGCCAGCAGTTACCGGGACAGGGCGGCTAATTCACCCCTCCACTTT
TRBV5-5	-	TRBJ1-4	-	CASSTGTVSEKLFF	TGTGCCAGCAGCACTGGGACCGTTTCTGAAAAACTGTTTTTT
TRBV27	-	TRBJ2-3	TRBD1	CASSLGEGQGVTLGTDTQYF	TGTGCCAGCAGTTTAGGCGAAGGACAGGGGGTCACATTGGGCACAGATACGCAGTATTTT
TRBV27	few	TRBJ2-3	TRBD2	CASRGTNGDTQYF	TGTGCCAGCAGGGGGACTAACGGGGATACGCAGTATTTT
TRBV28	-	TRBJ2-3	-	CASSPNTGTQYF	TGTGCCAGCAGCCCCAATACGGGTACGCAGTATTTT
TRBV20-1	few	TRBJ2-7	-	CSAYRVYEQYF	TGCAGTGCTTACAGGGTTTACGAGCAGTACTTC
TRBV9	-	TRBJ2-1	TRBD2	CASSVGRLAGGFYNEQFF	TGTGCCAGCAGCGTAGGTAGGCTAGCGGGGGGGTTCTACAATGAGCAGTTCTTC
TRBV4-1	many	TRBJ2-2	TRBD2	CASSQDRRLAGGNTGELFF	TGCGCCAGCAGCCAAGATCGGAGACTAGCGGGGGGGAACACCGGGGAGCTGTTTTTT
TRBV5-1	few	TRBJ1-1	-	CASSSRTSMNTEAFF	TGCGCCAGCAGCTCTCGGACATCCATGAACACTGAAGCTTTCTTT
TRBV6-5	few	TRBJ1-1	TRBD1	CASSYSGGWTEVFF	TGTGCCAGCAGTTATTCAGGGGGCTGGACTGAAGTTTTCTTT
TRBV19	-	TRBJ1-1	-	CASSLGPTTRTEAFF	TGTGCCAGTAGTTTGGGACCGACGACACGCACTGAAGCTTTCTTT
TRBV2	-	TRBJ1-1	-	CASLQEGGVTEAFF	TGTGCCAGCCTACAGGAGGGAGGGGTCACTGAAGCTTTCTTT
TRBV20-1	-	TRBJ1-3	-	CSARGSRGRGNTIYF	TGCAGTGCTAGAGGGAGCAGGGGTCGGGGAAACACCATATATTTT
TRBV5-4	-	TRBJ2-6	TRBD2	CASSSLTHSGGGTGANVLTF	TGTGCCAGCAGCTCCCTGACCCATAGCGGGGGCGGGACTGGGGCCAACGTCCTGACTTTC
TRBV11-3	many	TRBJ1-1	-	CASSLDLGQKAFF	TGTGCCAGCAGCTTAGATCTAGGACAGAAAGCTTTCTTT